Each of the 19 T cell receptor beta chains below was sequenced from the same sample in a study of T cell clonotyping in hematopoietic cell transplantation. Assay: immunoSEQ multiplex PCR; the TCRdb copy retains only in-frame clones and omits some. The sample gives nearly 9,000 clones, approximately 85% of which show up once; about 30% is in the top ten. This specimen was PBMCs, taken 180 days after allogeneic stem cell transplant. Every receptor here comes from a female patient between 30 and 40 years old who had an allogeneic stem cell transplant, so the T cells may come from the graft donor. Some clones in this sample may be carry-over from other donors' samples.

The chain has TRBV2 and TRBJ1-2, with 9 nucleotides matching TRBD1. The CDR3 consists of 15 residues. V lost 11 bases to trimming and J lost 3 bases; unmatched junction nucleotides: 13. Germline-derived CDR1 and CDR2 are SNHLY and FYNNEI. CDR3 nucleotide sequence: TGTGCCCGAACAAACCCCGGGACAGGGTACTATGGCTACACCTTC. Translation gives CARTNPGTGYYGYTF.

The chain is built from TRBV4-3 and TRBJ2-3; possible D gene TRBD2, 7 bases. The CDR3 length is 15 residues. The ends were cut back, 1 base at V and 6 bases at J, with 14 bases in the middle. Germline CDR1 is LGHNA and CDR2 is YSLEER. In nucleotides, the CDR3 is TGCGCCAGCAGCCAAGTCGGCGGGGGCGGGGATACGCAGTATTTT. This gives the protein CASSQVGGGGDTQYF.

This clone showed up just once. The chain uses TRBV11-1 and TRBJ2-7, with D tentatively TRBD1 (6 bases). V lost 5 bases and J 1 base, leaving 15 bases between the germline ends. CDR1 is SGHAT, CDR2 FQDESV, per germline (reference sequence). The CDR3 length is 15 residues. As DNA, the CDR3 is TGTGCCAGCAGCCTAGAGGGCCAGGGGTCCTACGAGCAGTACTTC. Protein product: CASSLEGQGSYEQYF.

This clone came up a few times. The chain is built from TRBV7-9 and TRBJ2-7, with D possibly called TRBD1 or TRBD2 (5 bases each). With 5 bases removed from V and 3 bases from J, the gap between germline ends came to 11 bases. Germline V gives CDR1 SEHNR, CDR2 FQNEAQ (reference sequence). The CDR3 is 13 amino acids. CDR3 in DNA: TGTGCCAGCAGCCAGACAGCGGTCTACGAGCAGTACTTC. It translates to CASSQTAVYEQYF.

The CDR3 sequence: CASSPYGYGLQETQYF. DNA of the CDR3: TGCGCCAGCAGCCCTTATGGGTACGGCCTTCAAGAGACCCAGTACTTC. The gene calls are TRBV4-3 and TRBJ2-5; D gene ambiguous. The CDR3 extends over 16 amino acids. The germline CDR1 and CDR2 sequences are LGHNA and YSLEER. The V and J ends lost 4 bases and 2 bases respectively, with 17 bases between them.

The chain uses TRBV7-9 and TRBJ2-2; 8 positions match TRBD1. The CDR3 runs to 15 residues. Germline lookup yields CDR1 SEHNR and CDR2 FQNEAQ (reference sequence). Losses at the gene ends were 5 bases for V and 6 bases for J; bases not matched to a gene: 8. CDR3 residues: CASSKTDRESGELFF. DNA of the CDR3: TGTGCCAGCAGCAAAACGGACAGGGAGTCCGGGGAGCTGTTTTTT.

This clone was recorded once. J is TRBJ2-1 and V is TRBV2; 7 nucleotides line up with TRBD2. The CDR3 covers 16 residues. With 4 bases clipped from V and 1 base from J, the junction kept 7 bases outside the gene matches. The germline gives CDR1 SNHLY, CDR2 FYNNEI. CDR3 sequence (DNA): TGTGCCAGCAGTGGGAGACTAGCCGTTTCCTACAATGAGCAGTTCTTC. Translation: CASSGRLAVSYNEQFF.

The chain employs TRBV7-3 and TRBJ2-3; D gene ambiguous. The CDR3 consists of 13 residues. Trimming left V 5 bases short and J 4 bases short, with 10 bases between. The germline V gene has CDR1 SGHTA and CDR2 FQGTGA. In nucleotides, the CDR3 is TGTGCCAGCAGCCTATCGACTTCAGATACGCAGTATTTT. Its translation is CASSLSTSDTQYF.

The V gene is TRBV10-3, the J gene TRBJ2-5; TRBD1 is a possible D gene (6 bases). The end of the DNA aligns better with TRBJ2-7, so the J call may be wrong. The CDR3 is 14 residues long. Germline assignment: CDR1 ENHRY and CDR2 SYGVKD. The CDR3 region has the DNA TGTGCCATCTCCTCCCGCGGCGGACAGTACGAGCAGTACTTC. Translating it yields CAISSRGGQYEQYF.

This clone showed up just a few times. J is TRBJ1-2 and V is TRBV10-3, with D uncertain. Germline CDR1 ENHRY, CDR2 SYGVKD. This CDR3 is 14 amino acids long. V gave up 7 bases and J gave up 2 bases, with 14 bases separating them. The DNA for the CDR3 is TGTGCCATCACCCCGAGCCCTGGGAACTATGGCTACACCTTC. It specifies CAITPSPGNYGYTF.

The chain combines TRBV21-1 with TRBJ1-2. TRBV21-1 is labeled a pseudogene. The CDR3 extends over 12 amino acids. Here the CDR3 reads CASSKGRTVCTF. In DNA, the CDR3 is TGTGCCAGCAGCAAAGGTCGGACGGTCTGCACCTTC.

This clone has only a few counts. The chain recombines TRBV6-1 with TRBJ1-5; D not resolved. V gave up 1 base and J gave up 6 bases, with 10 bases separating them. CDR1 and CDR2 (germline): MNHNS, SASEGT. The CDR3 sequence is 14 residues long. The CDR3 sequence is CASSEGWQTQPQHF. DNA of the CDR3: TGTGCCAGCAGTGAAGGATGGCAGACTCAGCCCCAGCATTTT.

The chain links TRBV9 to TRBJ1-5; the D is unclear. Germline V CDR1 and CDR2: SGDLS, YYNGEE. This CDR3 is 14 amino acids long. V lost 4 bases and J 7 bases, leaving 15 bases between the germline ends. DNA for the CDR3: TGTGCCAGCAGCCCGCGGGGTCAAAGGCAGCCCCAGCATTTT. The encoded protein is CASSPRGQRQPQHF.

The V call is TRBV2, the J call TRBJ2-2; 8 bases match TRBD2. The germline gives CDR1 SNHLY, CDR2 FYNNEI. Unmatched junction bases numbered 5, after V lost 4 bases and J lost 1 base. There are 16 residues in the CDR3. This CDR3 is CASSVNLAGNTGELFF. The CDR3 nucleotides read TGTGCCAGCAGTGTTAACCTAGCGGGGAACACCGGGGAGCTGTTTTTT.

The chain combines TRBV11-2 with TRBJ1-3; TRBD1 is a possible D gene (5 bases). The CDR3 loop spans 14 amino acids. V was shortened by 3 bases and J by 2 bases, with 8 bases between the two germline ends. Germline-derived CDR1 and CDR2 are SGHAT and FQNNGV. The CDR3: CASSFGATGNTIYF. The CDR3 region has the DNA TGTGCCAGCAGCTTCGGGGCTACTGGAAACACCATATATTTT.

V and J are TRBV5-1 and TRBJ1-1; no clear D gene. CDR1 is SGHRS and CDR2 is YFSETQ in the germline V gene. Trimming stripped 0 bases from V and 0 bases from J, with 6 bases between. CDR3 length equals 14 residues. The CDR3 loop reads CASSLEALNTEAFF. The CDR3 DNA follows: TGCGCCAGCAGCTTGGAGGCCTTGAACACTGAAGCTTTCTTT.

CDR3 nucleotides: TGTGCCAGCAGCCCAAGGACAGGGAAGGACTATGGCTACACCTTC. Encoded protein: CASSPRTGKDYGYTF. The V gene is TRBV7-9, the J gene TRBJ1-2; 8 bases line up with TRBD1. CDR3 size: 15 residues. Germline V gives CDR1 SEHNR, CDR2 FQNEAQ (reference sequence). V lost 5 bases, J lost 3 bases, and 8 bases stayed unmatched.

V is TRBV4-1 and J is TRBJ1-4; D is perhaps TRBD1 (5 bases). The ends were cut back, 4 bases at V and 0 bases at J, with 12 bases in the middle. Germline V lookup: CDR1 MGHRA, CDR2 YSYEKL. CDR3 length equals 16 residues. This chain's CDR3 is CASSPKGRATNEKLFF. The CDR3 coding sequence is TGCGCCAGCAGCCCCAAGGGGAGGGCAACTAATGAAAAACTGTTTTTT.

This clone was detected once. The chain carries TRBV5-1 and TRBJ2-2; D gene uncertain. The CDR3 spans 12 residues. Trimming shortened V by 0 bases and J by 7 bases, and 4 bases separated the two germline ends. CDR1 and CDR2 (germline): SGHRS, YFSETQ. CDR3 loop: CASSLDLGELFF. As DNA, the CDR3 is TGCGCCAGCAGCTTGGATCTCGGGGAGCTGTTTTTT.